The 6 T cell receptor beta chains given below trace back to one sample, sequenced in a study of T cell repertoires in cytomegalovirus infection. These receptors have no identified antigens. MiXCR, applied by TCRdb to the reads, yields one record per CDR3 protein. The table lists roughly 800,000 distinct CDR3 sequences, 29% of them singletons. The material was cultured CD8+ T cells from PBMCs, obtained from culture after CMV antigen stimulation. These receptors were taken from a human donor in good health (CMV status not recorded). Some clones in this sample may be carry-over from other donors' samples.

The chain joins TRBV13 to TRBJ2-7; the D gene is possibly TRBD2 (6 bases). Trimming removed 4 bases at V and 2 bases at J, with 12 bases between. Germline CDR1 reads PRHDT; CDR2 reads FYEKMQ (reference sequence). The CDR3 loop spans 14 amino acids. CDR3 amino acids: CASSSGWRAYEQYF. In DNA form, the CDR3 reads TGTGCCAGCAGCTCGGGGTGGAGGGCCTACGAGCAGTACTTC.

This clonotype was observed a single time. The chain joins TRBV5-1 to TRBJ1-3; D is unresolved. Trimming cost V 0 bases and J 0 bases, with 10 bases left between them. CDR3 length equals 16 residues. Looked up from germline, CDR1 is SGHRS and CDR2 is YFSETQ. The CDR3 DNA follows: TGCGCCAGCAGCTTGGGGGAAAGGGTCTCTGGAAACACCATATATTTT. As protein: CASSLGERVSGNTIYF.

This clonotype has just a few counts. The chain has TRBV12-5 and TRBJ1-5; 9 bases fit TRBD1. CDR1 is LGHNT, CDR2 FRNRAP, per germline. The CDR3 consists of 17 residues. V lost 2 bases to trimming and J lost 0 bases; unmatched junction nucleotides: 5. CDR3 DNA sequence: TGTGCTAGTGGTTTGTGGACAGGGGATTATAGCAATCAGCCCCAGCATTTT. Amino acids: CASGLWTGDYSNQPQHF.

This clonotype was picked up a small number of times. This chain connects TRBV4-1 to TRBJ2-1, with D unclear. Trimming removed 0 bases at V and 6 bases at J, with 6 bases between. This CDR3 has 13 amino acids. CDR1 and CDR2 from the germline V gene are MGHRA and YSYEKL. CDR3 DNA sequence: TGCGCCAGCAGCCAAGAAAGGACCAATGAGCAGTTCTTC. Amino acid sequence: CASSQERTNEQFF.

This clonotype was seen repeatedly, ten times or more. The CDR3 coding sequence is TGTGCCAGCAGTAAACACCTCGGGACAGGGCAAGAGACCCAGTACTTC. This codes for CASSKHLGTGQETQYF. The chain has TRBV6-1 and TRBJ2-5; 9 bases match TRBD1. This CDR3 has 16 amino acids. The V gene end was trimmed by 5 bases and the J gene end by 2 bases; junction bases not matched to a gene: 9. Germline V gene lookup returns CDR1 MNHNS and CDR2 SASEGT.

CDR3 region: CASSLDPGPGETQYF. The CDR3 coding sequence is TGTGCCAGCAGCTTAGATCCGGGGCCGGGGGAGACCCAGTACTTC. The rearrangement uses TRBV7-6 and TRBJ2-5; D possibly matches TRBD1 or TRBD2 (5 bases each). With 1 base removed from V and 5 bases from J, the gap between germline ends came to 14 bases. CDR3 length: 15 residues. The germline V gene encodes CDR1 SGHVS and CDR2 FNYEAQ.